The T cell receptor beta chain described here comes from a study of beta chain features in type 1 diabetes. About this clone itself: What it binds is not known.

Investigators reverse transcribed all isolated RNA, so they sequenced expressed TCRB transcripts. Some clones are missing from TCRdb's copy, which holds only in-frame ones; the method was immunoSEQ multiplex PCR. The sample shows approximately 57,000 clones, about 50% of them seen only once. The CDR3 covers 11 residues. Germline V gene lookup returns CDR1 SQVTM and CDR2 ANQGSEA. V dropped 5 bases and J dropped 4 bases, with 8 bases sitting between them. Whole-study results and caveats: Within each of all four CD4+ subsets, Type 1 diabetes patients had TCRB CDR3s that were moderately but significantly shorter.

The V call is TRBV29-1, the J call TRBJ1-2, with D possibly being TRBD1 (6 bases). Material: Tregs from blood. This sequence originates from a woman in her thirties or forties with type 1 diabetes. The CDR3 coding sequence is TGCAGCGTTCTCAGGGGCTATGGCTACACCTTC. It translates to CSVLRGYGYTF.